This T cell receptor (beta chain) was observed in a study of T-cell reconstitution after alpha-beta-depleted transplantation in children. Study observations and caveats: Once a year had passed after transplant, T-cell counts and diversity came mostly from newly produced T cells.

This clonotype was counted only a few times. What it binds is unknown. Trimming removed 1 base from V and 0 bases from J, with 11 bases in between. The CDR3 consists of 16 residues. From germline, CDR1 is SGHRS and CDR2 YFSETQ. A TCRbeta library incorporating unique molecular identifiers was prepared. One entry per CDR3 protein, called by TCRdb with MiXCR from the PCR reads. The sample has around 420,000 distinct CDR3 sequences; roughly 15% are singletons. The sequencing here drew on PBMCs, mostly from graft donor cells, taken 360 days after TCRalphabeta/CD19-depleted stem cell transplant. The rearrangement uses TRBV5-1 and TRBJ2-1; tentative D call: TRBD2 (6 bases). This receptor was taken from a boy in the first two years of life who had a stem cell transplant for Wiskott-Aldrich syndrome, so the T cells may come from the graft donor. In nucleotides, the CDR3 is TGCGCCAGCAGCTTGAGGGACTTGGTCTCCTACAATGAGCAGTTCTTC. Amino acid sequence: CASSLRDLVSYNEQFF. The full variable domain, rest sourced from reference TRBV5-1 and TRBJ2-1, is KAGVTQTPRYLIKTRGQQVTLSCSPISGHRSVSWYQQTPGQGLQFLFEYFSETQRNKGNFPGRFSGRQFSNSRSEMNVSTLELGDSALYLCASSLRDLVSYNEQFFGPGTRLTVL.